These 6 T cell receptor beta chains were sequenced from one sample in a study of blood T cell repertoires in COVID-19. Assay used: immunoSEQ multiplex PCR; TCRdb lists only in-frame clones, some missing. The table records around 700,000 clones, 85% to 90% of them present only once. The sample comprised peripheral blood. Receptor source: a woman in her late teens or twenties with acute or convalescent COVID-19.

V usage is TRBV4-3 and J usage is TRBJ2-3, with 10 bases that match TRBD1. V was pared by 3 bases and J by 9 bases, with 12 bases of the junction left unmatched. The CDR3 consists of 16 residues. From germline, CDR1 is LGHNA and CDR2 YSLEER. CDR3: CASSQGPGQGPGTQYF. The CDR3, as DNA: TGCGCCAGCAGCCAGGGTCCGGGACAGGGGCCCGGCACGCAGTATTTT.

The chain employs TRBV19 and TRBJ2-3, with D unresolved. Germline CDR1 and CDR2: LNHDA and SQIVND (reference sequence). V gave up 1 base and J gave up 5 bases, with 13 bases separating them. CDR3 length equals 15 residues. The CDR3 DNA follows: TGTGCCAGTAGTATAGGTCGCGCTAGGATAGATACGCAGTATTTT. This sequence encodes CASSIGRARIDTQYF.

This chain uses TRBV5-1 with TRBJ1-2, with 7 bases fitting TRBD1. The CDR3 extends over 14 amino acids. The V gene end was trimmed by 0 bases and the J gene end by 8 bases; junction bases not matched to a gene: 7. Germline values: CDR1 SGHRS, CDR2 YFSETQ. CDR3 sequence: CASSLGQGSEGYTF. As DNA, the CDR3 is TGCGCCAGCAGCTTGGGACAGGGTTCGGAGGGCTACACCTTC. Drawing the rest from reference TRBV5-1 and TRBJ1-2, the complete variable domain is KAGVTQTPRYLIKTRGQQVTLSCSPISGHRSVSWYQQTPGQGLQFLFEYFSETQRNKGNFPGRFSGRQFSNSRSEMNVSTLELGDSALYLCASSLGQGSEGYTFGSGTRLTVV.

The chain links TRBV9 to TRBJ2-1; TRBD1 matches at 11 bases. CDR3 length equals 16 residues. Trimming took 4 bases from V and 2 from J; bases not matched to a gene: 5. Germline V lookup: CDR1 SGDLS, CDR2 YYNGEE. DNA of the CDR3: TGTGCCAGCAGCCCTACGGGACAGGGGGCCTACAATGAGCAGTTCTTC. Translation gives CASSPTGQGAYNEQFF. Supplemented by reference TRBV9 and TRBJ2-1, the full variable domain reads DSGVTQTPKHLITATGQRVTLRCSPRSGDLSVYWYQQSLDQGLQFLIQYYNGEERAKGNILERFSAQQFPDLHSELNLSSLELGDSALYFCASSPTGQGAYNEQFFGPGTRLTVL.

The chain uses TRBV4-1 and TRBJ1-2; D is undetermined. The CDR3 contains 13 residues. Germline V gene sequence: CDR1 MGHRA, CDR2 YSYEKL. V was cut by 1 base and J by 2 bases, with 5 bases left in between. The CDR3 nucleotides read TGCGCCAGCAGCCAAGCCGGGAACTATGGCTACACCTTC. Amino acid sequence: CASSQAGNYGYTF.

This sequence joins TRBV6-5 and TRBJ1-1, with D maybe TRBD1 (6 bases). CDR3 length: 13 amino acids. V lost 10 bases to trimming and J lost 4 bases, with 16 bases between them. Germline CDR1 is MNHEY and CDR2 is SVGAGI. This CDR3 reads CATYRVRGTEAFF. CDR3 bases: TGTGCCACATACAGGGTAAGGGGCACTGAAGCTTTCTTT.